These 23 T cell receptor beta chains share one sample of origin, sequenced in a study of blood T cell repertoires in COVID-19. Libraries were prepared by immunoSEQ multiplex PCR; TCRdb keeps only in-frame clonotypes and omits some of them. The profile shows fewer than 200,000 clones, roughly 80% of them singletons. Source material: peripheral blood. These receptor sequences come from a woman in her 70s with COVID-19, enrolled during active disease.

This clone has just a few counts. J is TRBJ1-1 and V is TRBV6-2 or TRBV6-3, with a weak D call TRBD1 (6 bases). Deletions cut 2 bases from V and 4 bases from J, with 20 bases between. The germline V gene has CDR1 MNHEY and CDR2 SVGEGT. The CDR3 runs 17 residues. The CDR3 here is CASSYRLIQGRGTEAFF. CDR3 nucleotides: TGTGCCAGCAGTTACCGACTCATACAGGGAAGGGGCACTGAAGCTTTCTTT.

For the CDR3, the DNA is TGTGCCAGCAGTGAAGCGCGTCAGGGGCGGTTCGGGAACACCGGGGAGCTGTTTTTT. This codes for CASSEARQGRFGNTGELFF. The chain employs TRBV2 and TRBJ2-2; TRBD1 is a possible D gene (6 bases). Per the germline V gene, CDR1 is SNHLY and CDR2 is FYNNEI. V was shortened by 0 bases and J by 1 base, with 18 bases between the two germline ends. This CDR3 is built from 19 residues.

The genes are TRBV7-2 and TRBJ1-1; D may be TRBD1 (6 bases). V lost 5 bases and J 2 bases, leaving 12 bases between the germline ends. The CDR3 is made up of 14 amino acids. Germline CDR1 and CDR2: SGHTA and FQGNSA. This CDR3 reads CASSPRTVNTEAFF. The CDR3 bases are TGTGCCAGCAGCCCCAGGACAGTTAACACTGAAGCTTTCTTT.

The chain combines TRBV3-1 (or the pseudogene TRBV3-2) with TRBJ1-3; no definite D call. This CDR3 region has 14 residues. V lost 5 bases and J lost 1, with 9 bases in between. The germline CDR1 and CDR2 sequences are LGHDT and YNNKEL (reference sequence). CDR3 sequence (DNA): TGTGCCAGCAGCAGGCTCAGGTCTGGAAACACCATATATTTT. It is translated as CASSRLRSGNTIYF.

This chain links TRBV27 with TRBJ2-2; 8 positions match TRBD1. Trimming at V came to 0 bases and at J to 5 bases, leaving 2 bases not matched to a gene. This CDR3 has 15 residues. CDR1 and CDR2 (germline): MNHEY, SMNVEV (reference sequence). In DNA, the CDR3 is TGTGCCAGCAGTTTATCGACAGGGGTGACCGGGGAGCTGTTTTTT. Protein: CASSLSTGVTGELFF.

This clone showed up just a few times. This chain connects TRBV7-9 to TRBJ1-2; TRBD1 aligns across 7 bases. J gave up 2 bases and V 6 bases, and 12 bases lay outside the gene matches. CDR1 SEHNR and CDR2 FQNEAQ come from the germline V gene (reference sequence). The CDR3 loop spans 16 amino acids. The CDR3 loop reads CASSFSPSRGNYGYTF. For the CDR3, the DNA is TGTGCCAGCAGTTTTTCCCCGAGCAGGGGGAACTATGGCTACACCTTC.

This sequence joins TRBV24-1 and TRBJ2-1; 7 bases map to TRBD1. The trim removed 3 bases at V and 2 bases at J, leaving 3 bases unmatched. Germline-derived CDR1 and CDR2 are KGHDR and SFDVKD. The CDR3 runs 15 residues. The CDR3 is CATSDTRGPYNEQFF. The CDR3 nucleotides are TGTGCCACCAGTGATACAAGGGGGCCCTACAATGAGCAGTTCTTC.

The CDR3 region has the DNA TGTGCCAGCAGTTCCCTCAGGGAGCAGTTCTTC. Its translation is CASSSLREQFF. The V and J genes are TRBV7-6 and TRBJ2-1; unclear D gene. This CDR3 is 11 amino acids long. Germline V gene lookup returns CDR1 SGHVS and CDR2 FNYEAQ. Trimming removed 6 bases at V and 10 bases at J, with 10 bases between.

DNA of the CDR3: TGTGCCAGCAGCTTAAATTATGCAGGGGGAAATTCACCCCTCCACTTT. It specifies CASSLNYAGGNSPLHF. The rearrangement uses TRBV7-2 and TRBJ1-6; 7 bases are a match to TRBD1. Germline values: CDR1 SGHTA, CDR2 FQGNSA. The CDR3 spans 16 residues. The V and J ends lost 2 bases and 7 bases, in that order; junction bases with no gene match: 8.

V usage is TRBV19 and J usage is TRBJ2-2; 10 nucleotides line up with TRBD1. The length of the CDR3 is 15 residues. The germline CDR1 and CDR2 sequences are LNHDA and SQIVND (reference sequence). Trimming removed 5 bases from V and 6 bases from J; junction bases left unmatched: 6. CDR3 DNA: TGTGCCAGTAGTTCCGGGACAGGGGTATCCGGGGAGCTGTTTTTT. This gives the protein CASSSGTGVSGELFF. The full variable domain, in which reference TRBV19 and TRBJ2-2 provide the parts outside the CDR3, is DGGITQSPKYLFRKEGQNVTLSCEQNLNHDAMYWYRQDPGQGLRLIYYSQIVNDFQKGDIAEGYSVSREKKESFPLTVTSAQKNPTAFYLCASSSGTGVSGELFFGEGSRLTVL.

CDR3 protein: CAWSVLGPDTEAFF. The CDR3 DNA reads as TGTGCCTGGAGTGTACTGGGGCCAGACACTGAAGCTTTCTTT. J is TRBJ1-1 and V is TRBV30, with D possibly being TRBD1 (5 bases). In germline, CDR1 is GTSNPN, CDR2 SVGIG (reference sequence). This CDR3 is 14 amino acids long. V lost 0 bases, J lost 3 bases, and 11 bases lay in between.

V is TRBV24-1 and J is TRBJ2-2; D gene unclear. The ends were cut back, 11 bases at V and 0 bases at J, with 6 bases in the middle. CDR1 and CDR2 from the germline V gene are KGHDR and SFDVKD. The CDR3 length is 12 residues. CDR3 sequence (DNA): TGTGCCATAGAATCGAACACCGGGGAGCTGTTTTTT. As protein: CAIESNTGELFF.

The chain couples TRBV29-1 to TRBJ2-1; TRBD2 agrees at 11 bases. Per germline, CDR1 SQVTM and CDR2 ANQGSEA. V lost 4 bases, J lost 4 bases, and 3 bases stayed unmatched. The CDR3 is 14 amino acids. The CDR3 sequence: CSVGLAGWYNEQFF. Written as DNA, the CDR3 is TGCAGCGTTGGACTAGCGGGATGGTACAATGAGCAGTTCTTC.

This clone was observed a handful of times. The chain employs TRBV4-1 and TRBJ2-5; TRBD2 aligns across 15 bases. The J segment lost 0 bases and the V segment lost 0 bases, leaving 8 bases of the junction unmatched. Per the germline V gene, CDR1 is MGHRA and CDR2 is YSYEKL. The CDR3 loop spans 20 amino acids. The CDR3 nucleotides are TGCGCCAGCAGCCAAGAATTGGGACTAGCGGGAGGCGGGGACCAAGAGACCCAGTACTTC. Encoded protein: CASSQELGLAGGGDQETQYF.

The genes are TRBV6-5 and TRBJ2-5; 8 nucleotides align to TRBD2. The CDR3 totals 14 residues. Germline CDR1 is MNHEY and CDR2 is SVGAGI. Germline trimming cut 6 bases from V and 4 bases from J; bases unmatched to any gene: 7. The CDR3 DNA reads TGTGCCAGCAGGTCCGGGACTAGGGGAGAGACCCAGTACTTC. It specifies CASRSGTRGETQYF.

This clone was counted many times. The chain couples TRBV6-2 or TRBV6-3 to TRBJ2-7, with TRBD1 matching over 7 bases. Unmatched junction bases numbered 6, after V lost 6 bases and J lost 1 base. The CDR3 extends over 14 amino acids. Germline values: CDR1 MNHEY, CDR2 SVGEGT. The CDR3 region has the DNA TGTGCCAGCAGCCACGGACAGGAATCCTACGAGCAGTACTTC. Protein: CASSHGQESYEQYF.

This chain connects TRBV3-1 (or the pseudogene TRBV3-2) to TRBJ2-1; tentatively, D is TRBD2 (5 bases). This CDR3 comprises 14 residues. V shed 0 bases and J shed 11 bases, with 14 bases lying between them. CDR1 and CDR2 (germline): LGHDT, YNNKEL (reference sequence). CDR3 nucleotide sequence: TGTGCCAGCAGCCAAGATATTTCTCCGGGGAAGCAGTTCTTC. As protein: CASSQDISPGKQFF.

J is TRBJ1-2 and V is TRBV3-1 (or the pseudogene TRBV3-2), with TRBD1 matching over 7 bases. Germline-derived CDR1 and CDR2 are LGHDT and YNNKEL (reference sequence). J was trimmed by 7 bases and V by 6 bases; bases with no gene match: 8. The CDR3 extends over 13 amino acids. CDR3 in amino acids: CASRHRGMGGYTF. The DNA of the CDR3 is TGTGCCAGCAGACACAGGGGAATGGGTGGCTACACCTTC.

With respect to this clone: The junction departs from germline at one end; a sequencing error may be responsible. This chain uses TRBV28 with TRBJ2-2, with 7 bases that match TRBD1. The CDR3 is 16 amino acids. Germline CDR1 and CDR2: MDHEN and SYDVKM. The CDR3 protein is CASSPWDSCEHRGAVF. DNA of the CDR3: TGTGCCAGCAGTCCTTGGGACAGTTGCGAACACCGGGGAGCTGTTTTT.

J is TRBJ2-1 and V is TRBV4-1; 8 nucleotides agree with TRBD1. Per the germline V gene, CDR1 is MGHRA and CDR2 is YSYEKL. The CDR3 runs to 16 residues. The V and J ends lost 4 bases and 3 bases, in that order; junction bases with no gene match: 8. CDR3 bases: TGCGCCAGCAGCCTCCAATTCGGGACAGGCTACAATGAGCAGTTCTTC. Its protein is CASSLQFGTGYNEQFF.

The gene calls are TRBV11-2 and TRBJ2-3; D possibly corresponds to TRBD2 (5 bases). Germline V gene lookup returns CDR1 SGHAT and CDR2 FQNNGV. V was pared by 5 bases and J by 4 bases, with 13 bases between. This CDR3 comprises 14 residues. DNA for the CDR3: TGTGCCAGCAGCCTGACCCGAGGGTCAGATACGCAGTATTTT. The encoded protein is CASSLTRGSDTQYF.

This clone appeared a few times. The chain joins TRBV15 to TRBJ2-1; the match to TRBD2 covers 13 bases. V dropped 4 bases and J dropped 7; count of bases not matched to a gene: 10. This CDR3 spans 17 amino acids. CDR1 and CDR2 from the germline V gene are LNHNV and YYDKDF (reference sequence). The CDR3 loop reads CATSNLLAGGPWNEQFF. The CDR3, as DNA: TGTGCCACCAGCAATTTACTAGCGGGAGGGCCTTGGAATGAGCAGTTCTTC.

The chain uses TRBV21-1 and TRBJ2-7; the table calls TRBD2, which could not be checked here. TRBV21-1 constitutes a pseudogene. The CDR3 consists of 16 residues. CDR3 DNA: TGTGCCAGCAGGAAAGGACTAGCGGGAGTCTCCTACGAGCAGTACTTC. Translating it yields CASRKGLAGVSYEQYF.